This T cell receptor beta chain was profiled in a study of STAT3 mutations in large granular lymphocyte leukemia. Regarding the study as a whole: In T-cell large granular lymphocyte leukemia, about half of patients showed multiple immunodominant subclonotypes. No sample exists from the first appearance of each clone.

On this clone itself: Its matching antigen is unknown. At one boundary the junction diverges from the germline segment, which might be a read error.

The CDR3 contains 17 residues. Measured with immunoSEQ multiplex PCR; TCRdb has only the in-frame clones, and not every one. The sample totals 75 to 100 clones. The sequence came from a man aged 40-50 years with T-cell large granular lymphocyte leukemia. Some clones in this sample may be carry-over from other donors' samples. Material for sequencing was peripheral blood mononuclear cells. The chain uses TRBV23-1 and TRBJ2-6; D unresolved. TRBV23-1 is identified as an open reading frame with a role that is uncertain. The CDR3 DNA is TGCGCCAGCAGTGTGGACGACGCAACAAAGTCGGGCCAACGTCCTGACTTC. Its protein is CASSVDDATKSGQRPDF.